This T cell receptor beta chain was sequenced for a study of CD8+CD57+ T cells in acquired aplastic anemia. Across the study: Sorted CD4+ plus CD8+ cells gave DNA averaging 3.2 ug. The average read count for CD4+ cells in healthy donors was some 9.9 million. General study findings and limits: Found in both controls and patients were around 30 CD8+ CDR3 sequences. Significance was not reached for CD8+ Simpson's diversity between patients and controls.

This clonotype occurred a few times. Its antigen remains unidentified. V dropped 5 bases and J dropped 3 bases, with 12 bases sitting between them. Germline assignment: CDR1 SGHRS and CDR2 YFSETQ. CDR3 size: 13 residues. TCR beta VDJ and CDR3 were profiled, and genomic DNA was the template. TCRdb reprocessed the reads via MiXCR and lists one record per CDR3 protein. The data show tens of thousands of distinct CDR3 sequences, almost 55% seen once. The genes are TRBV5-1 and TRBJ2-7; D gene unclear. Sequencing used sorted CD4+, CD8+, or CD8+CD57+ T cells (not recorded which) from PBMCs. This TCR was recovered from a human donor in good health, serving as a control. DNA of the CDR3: TGCGCCAGCAGGGTGGGAACCAGCTACGAGCAGTACTTC. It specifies CASRVGTSYEQYF.